This passage covers 32 T cell receptor beta chains from one sample sequenced in a study of T cells expressing NK-cell markers. TCRdb re-called the 5' RACE reads; one entry per CDR3 protein, DNA not given. The sample totals roughly 390,000 distinct CDR3 sequences. Sequencing used blood T cells: a sorted CD56 or NKG2C T cell subset, CD4+ or CD8+ T cells, or bulk PBMC T cells (not recorded which). The receptors derive from a woman aged 50 to 60 in good health.

The V call is TRBV7-2, the J call TRBJ2-1; TCRdb proposes TRBD2, but this gene call is untestable without DNA. The CDR3 spans 15 residues. Germline assignment: CDR1 SGHTA and CDR2 FQGNSA. The chain's CDR3 is CASSPDPTSGNEQFF.

The chain carries TRBV24-1 and TRBJ2-2; TCRdb gives TRBD2 as the D gene, but with no DNA this cannot be confirmed. The CDR3 contains 14 residues. Germline V gene sequence: CDR1 KGHDR, CDR2 SFDVKD. The chain's CDR3 is CATREAANTGELFF.

The rearrangement joins TRBV6-4 to TRBJ1-1. The CDR3 runs 14 residues. The germline V gene encodes CDR1 MRHNA and CDR2 SNTAGT. CDR3 region: CASSDYSSNTEAFF.

The rearrangement joins TRBV12-3 or TRBV12-4 to TRBJ2-3; the TRBD2 assignment by TCRdb is unverifiable without DNA. The CDR3 sequence is 14 residues long. The chain's CDR3 is CASGTRFGTDTQYF.

The chain has TRBV24-1 and TRBJ2-2; the TRBD1 assignment by TCRdb is unverifiable without DNA. The CDR3 spans 15 residues. Per germline, CDR1 KGHDR and CDR2 SFDVKD. CDR3: CATSAGGDNTGELFF.

The chain couples TRBV7-8 to TRBJ2-2; TCRdb indicates TRBD1, and absent DNA this call remains unverified. Germline CDR1 SGHVS, CDR2 FQNEAQ. CDR3 length: 15 residues. The CDR3 protein is CASSPTGTNTGELFF.

The chain has TRBV4-2 and TRBJ2-1; TCRdb lists TRBD2, though no DNA is available to test this call. Germline CDR1 and CDR2: LGHNA and YNFKEQ. The length of the CDR3 is 18 residues. The CDR3 loop reads CASSQGRASGVSYNEQFF.

The chain is built from TRBV7-9 and TRBJ2-2; no DNA is available, so the TRBD2 call from TCRdb remains unchecked. CDR1 and CDR2 (germline): SEHNR, FQNEAQ (reference sequence). The CDR3 consists of 15 residues. CDR3 in amino acids: CASSLLSAVSGELFF.

The V and J genes are TRBV5-1 and TRBJ2-1; TCRdb selects TRBD2, and the lack of DNA leaves this call unchecked. Germline V gives CDR1 SGHRS, CDR2 YFSETQ. This CDR3 spans 16 amino acids. The CDR3 reads CASSSIAGNSYNEQFF.

J is TRBJ1-2 and V is TRBV5-1. CDR1 SGHRS and CDR2 YFSETQ come from the germline V gene. The CDR3 is 15 amino acids. CDR3 region: CASSGRDSGNYGYTF.

The J gene is TRBJ2-7, the V gene TRBV30; TCRdb's D call, TRBD1, is unchecked because there is no DNA. Germline-derived CDR1 and CDR2 are GTSNPN and SVGIG (reference sequence). The CDR3 covers 15 residues. This CDR3 is CAWTPVGWSSYEQYF.

The gene calls are TRBV29-1 and TRBJ2-5; no DNA is available, so the TRBD1 call from TCRdb remains unchecked. This CDR3 contains 15 residues. Germline CDR1 is SQVTM and CDR2 is ANQGSEA. Here the CDR3 reads CSVVGDTRYQETQYF. The full variable domain, rest sourced from reference TRBV29-1 and TRBJ2-5, is SAVISQKPSRDICQRGTSLTIQCQVDSQVTMMFWYRQQPGQSLTLIATANQGSEATYESGFVIDKFPISRPNLTFSTLTVSNMSPEDSSIYLCSVVGDTRYQETQYFGPGTRLLVL.

V and J are TRBV11-3 and TRBJ2-3. Germline CDR1 and CDR2: SGHNT and YENEEA. The length of the CDR3 is 15 residues. CDR3 sequence: CASSSSHPSTDTQYF.

The genes are TRBV9 and TRBJ2-7; the TRBD2 assignment by TCRdb is unverifiable without DNA. The CDR3 is 13 residues long. Per the germline V gene, CDR1 is SGDLS and CDR2 is YYNGEE. The CDR3 reads CASSVDAGREQYF.

Here the CDR3 reads CASSLGVNTGELFF. This sequence joins TRBV12-3 or TRBV12-4 and TRBJ2-2. The CDR3 totals 14 residues.

This chain uses TRBV7-9 with TRBJ1-2. The CDR3 consists of 13 residues. The V gene's germline CDR1 is SEHNR and CDR2 FQNEAQ (reference sequence). CDR3: CASSSRRGYGYTF.

The chain has TRBV2 and TRBJ2-7. Germline CDR1 SNHLY, CDR2 FYNNEI. The length of the CDR3 is 11 residues. CDR3 region: CASRFGYEQYF.

This chain uses TRBV20-1 with TRBJ2-1; TCRdb calls TRBD2, which cannot be checked without DNA. The germline V gene encodes CDR1 DFQATT and CDR2 SNEGSKA (reference sequence). The CDR3 extends over 19 amino acids. The CDR3 here is CSARVGASGRVGSYNEQFF.

The gene calls are TRBV13 and TRBJ1-1; TCRdb selects TRBD1, and the lack of DNA leaves this call unchecked. Germline V lookup: CDR1 PRHDT, CDR2 FYEKMQ (reference sequence). The CDR3 has 11 amino acids. CDR3 sequence: CASSRTGSTFF. The entire variable domain, with the rest obtained from reference TRBV13 and TRBJ1-1, is as follows: AAGVIQSPRHLIKEKRETATLKCYPIPRHDTVYWYQQGPGQDPQFLISFYEKMQSDKGSIPDRFSAQQFSDYHSELNMSSLELGDSALYFCASSRTGSTFFGQGTRLTVV.

The chain employs TRBV19 and TRBJ2-2; TCRdb selects TRBD1, and the lack of DNA leaves this call unchecked. CDR1 is LNHDA, CDR2 SQIVND, per germline (reference sequence). This CDR3 spans 15 amino acids. The chain's CDR3 is CASSIQGKGAGELFF.

V gene TRBV7-2 combines with J gene TRBJ2-2; TCRdb outputs TRBD2, but without DNA this stays unchecked. The CDR3 length is 14 residues. CDR1 and CDR2 (germline): SGHTA, FQGNSA. The chain's CDR3 is CASSLLLAAGELFF.

The rearrangement joins TRBV29-1 to TRBJ2-2; there is no DNA to check the TCRdb D call of TRBD1. CDR3 size: 16 residues. Germline V gene lookup returns CDR1 SQVTM and CDR2 ANQGSEA. CDR3 in amino acids: CSVRGGTGKNTGELFF.

This chain joins TRBV19 and TRBJ2-3; lacking DNA, the TRBD2 call made by TCRdb goes unchecked. The CDR3 covers 15 residues. CDR1 is LNHDA and CDR2 is SQIVND in the germline V gene (reference sequence). This chain's CDR3 is CASIGGRTSTDTQYF. The full variable domain, rest sourced from reference TRBV19 and TRBJ2-3, is DGGITQSPKYLFRKEGQNVTLSCEQNLNHDAMYWYRQDPGQGLRLIYYSQIVNDFQKGDIAEGYSVSREKKESFPLTVTSAQKNPTAFYLCASIGGRTSTDTQYFGPGTRLTVL.

The chain couples TRBV5-1 to TRBJ2-1; without DNA, the TCRdb call of TRBD2 cannot be checked. This CDR3 contains 19 residues. The germline gives CDR1 SGHRS, CDR2 YFSETQ. This CDR3 is CASSLMGSGRGRGYNEQFF.

J is TRBJ1-3 and V is TRBV18; without DNA, the TCRdb call of TRBD1 cannot be checked. The CDR3 is made up of 15 amino acids. Germline CDR1 is KGHSH and CDR2 is LQKENI. CDR3 amino acids: CASSPDRRTGNTIYF.

The V and J genes are TRBV6-5 and TRBJ2-6; the TRBD1 assignment by TCRdb is unverifiable without DNA. The CDR3 length is 18 residues. Germline V gene sequence: CDR1 MNHEY, CDR2 SVGAGI. The CDR3 protein is CASRRPGQVAFGANVLTF.

V is TRBV12-3 or TRBV12-4 and J is TRBJ1-2; TCRdb picks TRBD1, but there is no DNA to check that call. This CDR3 is built from 15 residues. The CDR3 spells CASTLGGGPNYGYTF.

The rearrangement links TRBV7-9 to TRBJ2-2; TCRdb's D gene call, TRBD1, goes unchecked for lack of DNA. The CDR3 covers 15 residues. The germline V gene has CDR1 SEHNR and CDR2 FQNEAQ (reference sequence). This CDR3 reads CASSLDPGLSGELFF.

The chain is built from TRBV24-1 and TRBJ1-2. The CDR3 loop spans 12 amino acids. Germline-derived CDR1 and CDR2 are KGHDR and SFDVKD. CDR3 residues: CATSDFRNGYTF.

The V gene is TRBV29-1, the J gene TRBJ2-1; TCRdb reports TRBD1, a call that lacks DNA to check it against. The CDR3 has 12 residues. CDR1 SQVTM and CDR2 ANQGSEA come from the germline V gene. CDR3: CSVRSLRHEQFF.

This chain connects TRBV27 to TRBJ2-1; TCRdb calls TRBD1, which cannot be checked without DNA. From germline, CDR1 is MNHEY and CDR2 SMNVEV (reference sequence). The CDR3 is made up of 17 amino acids. The CDR3 is CASSLNRDRALYNEQFF.

The chain is built from TRBV6-5 and TRBJ1-2. Looked up from germline, CDR1 is MNHEY and CDR2 is SVGAGI. The CDR3 totals 12 residues. CDR3 residues: CASGLNLGGYTF.